These 20 T cell receptor beta chains were all obtained from the same sample, sequenced in a study of identical twins. MiXCR was run by TCRdb on the 5' RACE reads, yielding one entry per CDR3 protein. The sample holds 1.5 million to 2 million distinct CDR3 sequences, about 30% seen once. Sequencing used cord blood. The source is a newborn girl in good health.

CDR3 nucleotide sequence: TGCAGTGCCTCTAGCGGGACGGGGGCTGAAAAACTGTTTTTT. Encoded protein: CSASSGTGAEKLFF. This chain links TRBV20-1 with TRBJ1-4; maybe TRBD1 (6 bases). V was trimmed by 6 bases and J by 7 bases, leaving 18 bases between them. This CDR3 region has 14 residues. Germline CDR1 is DFQATT and CDR2 is SNEGSKA (reference sequence).

This clonotype was detected only a few times. This sequence joins TRBV5-1 and TRBJ2-7; a possible D gene is TRBD1 (5 bases). Germline V CDR1 and CDR2: SGHRS, YFSETQ. The CDR3 runs 13 residues. Deletions cut 0 bases from V and 5 bases from J, with 9 bases between. The CDR3 is CASSLERGHEQYF. CDR3 DNA: TGCGCCAGCAGCTTGGAAAGGGGCCACGAGCAGTACTTC.

This clonotype was seen just once. One end of the junction varies from germline; a read error may be responsible. The chain joins TRBV11-2 to TRBJ2-6; D might be TRBD1 (5 bases). Looked up from germline, CDR1 is SGHAT and CDR2 is FQNNGV. The CDR3 length is 15 residues. CDR3 nucleotide sequence: TGTGCCAGCAGCTTGACAGTCTCTGGGACCAACGTCCTGACTTTC. Its protein product is CASSLTVSGTNVLTF. Looking up the rest from reference TRBV11-2 and TRBJ2-6 gives the full variable domain: EAGVAQSPRYKIIEKRQSVAFWCNPISGHATLYWYQQILGQGPKLLIQFQNNGVVDDSQLPKDRFSAERLKGVDSTLKIQPAKLEDSAVYLCASSLTVSGTNVLTFGAGSRLTVL.

This clonotype was recorded at least ten times. This chain links TRBV10-2 with TRBJ2-5, with 12 bases lining up with TRBD2. V gave up 6 bases and J gave up 4 bases; unmatched junction bases: 0. The CDR3 has 13 residues. Germline-derived CDR1 and CDR2 are WSHSY and SAAADI. CDR3 sequence reads: CASRTSGGETQYF. The CDR3 DNA reads TGCGCCAGCAGGACTAGCGGGGGAGAGACCCAGTACTTC.

This clonotype came up a few times. This chain uses TRBV20-1 with TRBJ1-2, with 9 bases matching TRBD1. This CDR3 comprises 17 residues. Germline CDR1 is DFQATT and CDR2 is SNEGSKA (reference sequence). The J segment lost 6 bases and the V segment lost 5 bases, leaving 19 bases of the junction unmatched. The CDR3 nucleotides read TGCAGTGCTCCGAAGATTCCGGGACAGGGAAGATCCCATGGCTACACCTTC. This codes for CSAPKIPGQGRSHGYTF.

There are a few counts of this clonotype. V is TRBV3-1 and J is TRBJ2-4; D is unclear. The J call could be wrong; TRBJ2-7 is a better fit for the DNA end. The length of the CDR3 is 14 residues. The germline V gene has CDR1 LGHDT and CDR2 YNNKEL (reference sequence). This CDR3 reads CASSQQDGTYEQYF. CDR3 in DNA: TGTGCCAGCAGCCAACAAGACGGAACCTACGAGCAGTACTTC.

This clonotype was found a few times. The chain recombines TRBV5-5 with TRBJ2-7; D may be TRBD1 (5 bases). The length of the CDR3 is 15 residues. V lost 0 bases to trimming and J lost 3 bases, with 13 bases between them. CDR1 is SGHKS and CDR2 is YYEKEE in the germline V gene (reference sequence). As DNA, the CDR3 is TGTGCCAGCAGCTTGGGTGGGGCAAGATACTACGAGCAGTACTTC. Translation: CASSLGGARYYEQYF.

As regards this clonotype: The germline gene is not matched at one end of the junction; a read error may be the cause. The rearrangement uses TRBV4-2 and TRBJ2-7; either TRBD1 or TRBD2 may fit D (5 bases each). Germline V gives CDR1 LGHNA, CDR2 YNFKEQ. The CDR3 loop spans 12 amino acids. The CDR3 coding sequence is TGTGCCAGCAGCCAAGAGGGCAGGGAGCGGTACTTC. Residues: CASSQEGRERYF.

The chain recombines TRBV20-1 with TRBJ2-3; no clear D gene. CDR3 length equals 14 residues. Trimming pared 6 bases from V and 4 bases from J, leaving 17 bases between. CDR1 DFQATT and CDR2 SNEGSKA come from the germline V gene (reference sequence). The CDR3 loop reads CSAIDPRGADTQYF. For the CDR3, the DNA is TGCAGTGCCATAGACCCTCGCGGCGCAGATACGCAGTATTTT.

This clonotype has more than one count but fewer than ten. The chain combines TRBV28 with TRBJ2-5, with D perhaps TRBD2 (6 bases). The CDR3 length is 15 residues. V was trimmed by 1 base and J by 5 bases, leaving 14 bases between them. From germline, CDR1 is MDHEN and CDR2 SYDVKM. CDR3 coding DNA: TGTGCCAGCAGTTTATCGCCGGGGGAAGTGGAGACCCAGTACTTC. Amino acids: CASSLSPGEVETQYF.

Many counts were recorded for this clonotype. This chain links TRBV6-6 with TRBJ1-6, with D unclear. V gave up 2 bases and J gave up 0 bases, with 8 bases separating them. CDR3 length equals 16 residues. The germline gives CDR1 MNHNY, CDR2 SVGAGI (reference sequence). CDR3 sequence: CASSYSQSSYNSPLHF. CDR3 nucleotides: TGTGCCAGCAGTTACAGTCAGAGCTCCTATAATTCACCCCTCCACTTT.

This sequence joins TRBV20-1 and TRBJ2-7; D is tentatively TRBD1 or TRBD2 (5 bases each). The germline CDR1 and CDR2 sequences are DFQATT and SNEGSKA (reference sequence). V was clipped by 0 bases and J by 3 bases, with 30 bases between them. The CDR3 sequence is 20 residues long. CDR3 DNA: TGCAGTGCTAGAGATCCAGGTGCTTTCCAGGGAGCGAGCCGACTCTACGAGCAGTACTTC. Translating gives CSARDPGAFQGASRLYEQYF.

The genes are TRBV2 and TRBJ1-6; D call uncertain. V lost 6 bases to trimming and J lost 7 bases, with 10 bases between them. The germline V gene encodes CDR1 SNHLY and CDR2 FYNNEI. The CDR3 is made up of 13 amino acids. The CDR3 here is CASRIKGNSPLHF. In nucleotides, the CDR3 is TGTGCCAGCAGGATTAAGGGAAATTCACCCCTCCACTTT. The variable domain in full, with the rest retrieved from reference TRBV2 and TRBJ1-6, is EPEVTQTPSHQVTQMGQEVILRCVPISNHLYFYWYRQILGQKVEFLVSFYNNEISEKSEIFDDQFSVERPDGSNFTLKIRSTKLEDSAMYFCASRIKGNSPLHFGNGTRLTVT.

The CDR3 region is CSIGGYTF. DNA for the CDR3: TGCAGTATTGGGGGCTACACCTTC. The gene calls are TRBV29-1 and TRBJ1-2, with unresolved D. CDR1 is SQVTM, CDR2 ANQGSEA, per germline. The CDR3 length is 8 residues.

V and J are TRBV4-2 and TRBJ2-5; 8 nucleotides agree with TRBD2. The CDR3 runs 15 residues. V gave up 3 bases and J gave up 1 base; unmatched junction bases: 4. Germline CDR1 and CDR2: LGHNA and YNFKEQ. The CDR3 reads CASSQDTSGQETQYF. CDR3 in DNA: TGTGCCAGCAGCCAGGACACTAGCGGCCAAGAGACCCAGTACTTC.

There are a few counts of this clonotype. The J gene is TRBJ2-1, the V gene TRBV6-6; no reliable D call. Germline V CDR1 and CDR2: MNHNY, SVGAGI (reference sequence). The CDR3 sequence is 15 residues long. Trimming cost V 6 bases and J 5 bases, with 17 bases left between them. The CDR3 DNA follows: TGTGCCAGCAGCCCACCCGGACGGAAGCACAATGAGCAGTTCTTC. Protein: CASSPPGRKHNEQFF.

This clonotype was seen repeatedly, ten times or more. The chain combines TRBV12-5 with TRBJ2-7; tentatively, D is TRBD1 or TRBD2 (5 bases each). Germline V CDR1 and CDR2: LGHNT, FRNRAP. V was pared by 5 bases and J by 0 bases, with 5 bases between. The CDR3 runs to 12 residues. CDR3 sequence reads: CASGGTSYEQYF. In DNA, the CDR3 is TGTGCTAGTGGTGGGACCTCCTACGAGCAGTACTTC.

This clonotype was seen only a few times. This chain joins TRBV28 and TRBJ2-3; D is uncertain. Between the trimmed V and J ends, which lost 6 bases and 3 bases, there was a span of 13 bases. This CDR3 has 14 residues. Germline lookup yields CDR1 MDHEN and CDR2 SYDVKM. CDR3 protein: CASSLQWGTDTQYF. Here the CDR3 DNA reads TGTGCCAGCAGCCTACAGTGGGGTACAGATACGCAGTATTTT.

This clonotype was detected only once. The chain joins TRBV20-1 to TRBJ2-3, with 11 nucleotides matching TRBD2. CDR1 and CDR2 (germline): DFQATT, SNEGSKA (reference sequence). J was trimmed by 5 bases and V by 1 base; bases with no gene match: 8. The CDR3 has 16 amino acids. CDR3 residues: CSARAVAGGPKDTQYF. The CDR3 DNA follows: TGCAGTGCTAGAGCTGTAGCGGGAGGGCCAAAAGATACGCAGTATTTT.

This clonotype was detected a few times. This chain joins TRBV20-1 and TRBJ2-7; tentatively, D is TRBD1 (5 bases). CDR3 length equals 12 residues. CDR1 and CDR2 (germline): DFQATT, SNEGSKA (reference sequence). V lost 1 base and J lost 3, with 7 bases in between. This CDR3 reads CSARVDSYEQYF. The CDR3 region has the DNA TGCAGTGCTAGAGTCGACAGCTACGAGCAGTACTTC.